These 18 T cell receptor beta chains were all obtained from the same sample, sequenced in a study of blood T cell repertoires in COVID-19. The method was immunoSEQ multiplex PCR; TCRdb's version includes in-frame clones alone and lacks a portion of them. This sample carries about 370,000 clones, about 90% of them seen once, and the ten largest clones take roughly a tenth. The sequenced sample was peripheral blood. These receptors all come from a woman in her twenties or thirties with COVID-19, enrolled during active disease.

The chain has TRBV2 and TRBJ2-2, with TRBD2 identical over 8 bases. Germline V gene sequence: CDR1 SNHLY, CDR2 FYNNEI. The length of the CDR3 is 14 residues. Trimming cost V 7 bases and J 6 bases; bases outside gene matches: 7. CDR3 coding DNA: TGTGCCAGCAATATGGGACTAGGAGCCGGGGAGCTGTTTTTT. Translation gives CASNMGLGAGELFF.

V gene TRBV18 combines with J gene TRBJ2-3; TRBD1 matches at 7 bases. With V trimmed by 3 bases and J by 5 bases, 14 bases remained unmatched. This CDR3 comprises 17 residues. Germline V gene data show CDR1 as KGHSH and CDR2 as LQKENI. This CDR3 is CASSPRVGDSKRDTQYF. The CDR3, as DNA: TGTGCCAGCTCACCGCGAGTGGGGGACAGTAAACGAGATACGCAGTATTTT.

The CDR3 DNA reads as TGTGCCAGCAGCTCGATCAGGGCTTCCCCGAACACCGGGGAGCTGTTTTTT. It yields the protein CASSSIRASPNTGELFF. The chain employs TRBV7-6 and TRBJ2-2; a weak D match, TRBD1 (5 bases). V lost 4 bases, J lost 0 bases, and 15 bases lay in between. Germline CDR1 and CDR2: SGHVS and FNYEAQ. This CDR3 contains 17 residues.

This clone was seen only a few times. The CDR3 reads CASSEGGTGLNEQFF. The CDR3 DNA sequence: TGTGCCAGCAGTGAAGGCGGGACAGGGCTCAATGAGCAGTTCTTC. The J gene is TRBJ2-1, the V gene TRBV25-1; 9 nucleotides align to TRBD1. The CDR3 sequence is 15 residues long. Looked up from germline, CDR1 is MGHDK and CDR2 is SYGVNS. The ends lost 2 bases at V and 6 bases at J; junction bases unmatched: 5.

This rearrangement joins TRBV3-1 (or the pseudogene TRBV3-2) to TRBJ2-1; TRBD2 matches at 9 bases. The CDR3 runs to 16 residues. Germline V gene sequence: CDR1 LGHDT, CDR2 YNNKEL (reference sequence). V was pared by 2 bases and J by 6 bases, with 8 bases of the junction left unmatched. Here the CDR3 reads CASSQRWAGGLNEQFF. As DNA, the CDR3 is TGTGCCAGCAGCCAAAGGTGGGCGGGAGGGCTCAATGAGCAGTTCTTC.

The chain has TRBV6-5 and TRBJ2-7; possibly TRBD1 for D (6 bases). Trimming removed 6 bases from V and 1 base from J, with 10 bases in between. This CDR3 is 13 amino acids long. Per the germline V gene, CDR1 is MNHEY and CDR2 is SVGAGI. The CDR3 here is CASRQGGSYEQYF. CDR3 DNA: TGTGCCAGCAGACAGGGTGGATCCTACGAGCAGTACTTC.

The CDR3 loop reads CASSIPPRNTYGYTF. The CDR3 DNA reads as TGTGCCAGTAGTATCCCCCCCAGGAATACGTATGGCTACACCTTC. The chain links TRBV19 to TRBJ1-2; no clear D gene. The V and J ends lost 3 bases and 5 bases respectively, with 16 bases between them. The CDR3 loop spans 15 amino acids. Germline lookup yields CDR1 LNHDA and CDR2 SQIVND (reference sequence).

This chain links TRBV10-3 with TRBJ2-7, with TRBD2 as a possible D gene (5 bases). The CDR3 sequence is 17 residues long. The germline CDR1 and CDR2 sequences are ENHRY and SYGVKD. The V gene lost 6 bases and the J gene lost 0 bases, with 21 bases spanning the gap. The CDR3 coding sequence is TGTGCCATCAGCCCTGGGCTGGGAGCGGTCAGCTCCTACGAGCAGTACTTC. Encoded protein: CAISPGLGAVSSYEQYF.

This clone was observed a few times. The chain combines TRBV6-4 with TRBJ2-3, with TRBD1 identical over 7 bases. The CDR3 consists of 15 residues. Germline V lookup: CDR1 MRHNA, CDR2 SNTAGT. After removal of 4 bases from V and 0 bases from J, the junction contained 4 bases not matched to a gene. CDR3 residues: CASSVGTVSTDTQYF. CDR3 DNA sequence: TGTGCCAGCAGTGTCGGGACAGTCAGCACAGATACGCAGTATTTT.

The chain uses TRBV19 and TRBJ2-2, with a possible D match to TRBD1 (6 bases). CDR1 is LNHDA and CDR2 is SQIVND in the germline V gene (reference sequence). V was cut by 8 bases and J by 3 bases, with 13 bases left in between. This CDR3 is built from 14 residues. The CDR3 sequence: CASARDTYTGELFF. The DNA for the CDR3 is TGTGCCAGTGCCCGGGACACCTACACCGGGGAGCTGTTTTTT.

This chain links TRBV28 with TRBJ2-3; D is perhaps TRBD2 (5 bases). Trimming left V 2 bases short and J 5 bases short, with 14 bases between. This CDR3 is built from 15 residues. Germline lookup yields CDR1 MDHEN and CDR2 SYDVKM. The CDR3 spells CASSLRTGLVDTQYF. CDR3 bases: TGTGCCAGCAGTTTAAGGACGGGATTGGTAGATACGCAGTATTTT.

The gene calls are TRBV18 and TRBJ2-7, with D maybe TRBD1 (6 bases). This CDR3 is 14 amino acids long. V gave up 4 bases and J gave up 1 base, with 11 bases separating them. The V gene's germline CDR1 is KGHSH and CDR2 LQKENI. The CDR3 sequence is CASSLDRNSYEQYF. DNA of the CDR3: TGTGCCAGCTCACTCGACAGGAATTCCTACGAGCAGTACTTC.

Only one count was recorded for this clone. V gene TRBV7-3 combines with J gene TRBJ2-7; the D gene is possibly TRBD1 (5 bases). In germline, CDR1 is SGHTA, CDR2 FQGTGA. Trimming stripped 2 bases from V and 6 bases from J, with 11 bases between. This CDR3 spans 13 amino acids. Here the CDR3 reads CASSLDSLGEQYF. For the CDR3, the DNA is TGTGCCAGCAGCTTAGACAGCTTGGGCGAGCAGTACTTC.

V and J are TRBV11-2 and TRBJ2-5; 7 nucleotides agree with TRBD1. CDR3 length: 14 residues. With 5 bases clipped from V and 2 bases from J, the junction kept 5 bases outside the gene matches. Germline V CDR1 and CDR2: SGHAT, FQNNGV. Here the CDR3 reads CASSRTGVQETQYF. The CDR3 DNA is TGTGCCAGCAGCCGAACAGGGGTTCAAGAGACCCAGTACTTC.

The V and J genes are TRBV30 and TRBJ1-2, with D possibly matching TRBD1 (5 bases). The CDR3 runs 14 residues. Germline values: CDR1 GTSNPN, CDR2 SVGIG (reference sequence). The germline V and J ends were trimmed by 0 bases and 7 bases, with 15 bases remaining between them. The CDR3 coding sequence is TGTGCCTGGAGTGTAACCGGGGCGGGGAGTGGCTACACCTTC. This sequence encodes CAWSVTGAGSGYTF.

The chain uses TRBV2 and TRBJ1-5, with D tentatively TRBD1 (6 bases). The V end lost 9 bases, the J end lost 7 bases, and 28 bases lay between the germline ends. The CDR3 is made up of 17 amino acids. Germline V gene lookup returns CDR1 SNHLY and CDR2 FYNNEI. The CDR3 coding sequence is TGTGCCAGTAGTTGGGGGAAAACAGGGAAGTGGAAACAGCCCCAGCATTTT. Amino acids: CASSWGKTGKWKQPQHF.

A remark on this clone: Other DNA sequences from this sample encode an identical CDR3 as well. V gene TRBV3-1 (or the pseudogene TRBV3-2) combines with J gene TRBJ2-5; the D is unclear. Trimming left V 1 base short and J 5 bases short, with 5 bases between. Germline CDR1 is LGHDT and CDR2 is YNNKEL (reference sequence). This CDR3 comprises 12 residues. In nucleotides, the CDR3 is TGTGCCAGCAGCCAAGCGGGTGAGACCCAGTACTTC. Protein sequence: CASSQAGETQYF.

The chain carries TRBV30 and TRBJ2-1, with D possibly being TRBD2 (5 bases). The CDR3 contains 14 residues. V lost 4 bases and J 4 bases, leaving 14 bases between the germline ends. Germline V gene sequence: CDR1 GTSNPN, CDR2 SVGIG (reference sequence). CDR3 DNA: TGTGCCTGGAATACGGGATTAACTTACAATGAGCAGTTCTTC. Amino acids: CAWNTGLTYNEQFF.